These 17 T cell receptor beta chains share one sample of origin, sequenced in a study of T cells in Graves' hyperthyroidism and ophthalmopathy. Using RNA transcripts as the source, TCR beta CDR3 regions were amplified. In the first-round RT-PCR of the TCR CDR3, the HTBI primer set was used. Each CDR3 protein is one row after TCRdb ran MiXCR on the multiplex PCR reads. This table has roughly 840,000 distinct CDR3 sequences, 35% to 40% appearing once. Sequenced input: blood. Receptors originate from a man aged 18 to 30 with Graves' hyperthyroidism.

This clonotype appeared many times. The gene calls are TRBV10-3 and TRBJ2-5, with D possibly matching TRBD1 (6 bases). Trimming cost V 6 bases and J 2 bases, with 10 bases left between them. The germline CDR1 and CDR2 sequences are ENHRY and SYGVKD. The CDR3 length is 13 residues. CDR3 in DNA: TGTGCCATCAGGATGGGACAACAAGAGACCCAGTACTTC. This encodes CAIRMGQQETQYF.

The rearrangement uses TRBV29-1 and TRBJ2-7; 9 nucleotides agree with TRBD1. The CDR3 extends over 14 amino acids. CDR1 is SQVTM, CDR2 ANQGSEA, per germline. J gave up 3 bases and V 3 bases, and 6 bases lay outside the gene matches. For the CDR3, the DNA is TGCAGCGTTGAGTCCGGGACAGGGCGCTACGAGCAGTACTTC. It translates to CSVESGTGRYEQYF.

This sequence joins TRBV13 and TRBJ2-3; maybe TRBD1 (5 bases). The CDR3 sequence is 14 residues long. Trimming removed 5 bases at V and 3 bases at J, with 12 bases between. Germline V gene sequence: CDR1 PRHDT, CDR2 FYEKMQ (reference sequence). The CDR3: CASSLGQLTDTQYF. CDR3 sequence (DNA): TGTGCCAGCAGCCTTGGACAACTTACAGATACGCAGTATTTT.

This clonotype was observed at least ten times. The V call is TRBV2, the J call TRBJ1-1, with 9 bases matching TRBD1. CDR3 length equals 12 residues. V was clipped by 4 bases and J by 8 bases; unmatched bases: 2. The germline V gene has CDR1 SNHLY and CDR2 FYNNEI. CDR3 DNA: TGTGCCAGCAGTGGGGGACAGGGCGAAGCTTTCTTT. Residues: CASSGGQGEAFF.

The gene calls are TRBV29-1 and TRBJ1-1; D perhaps matches TRBD1 (5 bases). Trimming stripped 8 bases from V and 1 base from J, with 14 bases between. Germline loops: CDR1 SQVTM, CDR2 ANQGSEA. The CDR3 has 13 amino acids. In DNA, the CDR3 is TGCAGCTTTAGGGGCGGCTCGAACACTGAAGCTTTCTTT. Protein product: CSFRGGSNTEAFF.

The chain combines TRBV7-6 with TRBJ1-5, with D possibly TRBD1 on 5 matching bases. Trimming took 0 bases from V and 11 from J, leaving 14 bases between them. The CDR3 totals 14 residues. In germline, CDR1 is SGHVS, CDR2 FNYEAQ. Here the CDR3 DNA reads TGTGCCAGCAGCTTAGCGGGGGAATCAGCGGCCCAGCATTTT. It is translated as CASSLAGESAAQHF.

The V call is TRBV7-2, the J call TRBJ1-4, with D possibly matching TRBD1 (5 bases). The germline V and J ends were trimmed by 5 bases and 11 bases, with 15 bases remaining between them. The germline V gene has CDR1 SGHTA and CDR2 FQGNSA. The CDR3 has 13 residues. As DNA, the CDR3 is TGTGCCAGCAGCCCCCAGGGCGGCGATAAACTGTTTTTT. Its protein product is CASSPQGGDKLFF.

A few counts support this clonotype. The chain has TRBV19 and TRBJ1-1; weak D call: TRBD1 (6 bases). V was pared by 5 bases and J by 4 bases, with 17 bases between. Germline assignment: CDR1 LNHDA and CDR2 SQIVND (reference sequence). The CDR3 runs 15 residues. The CDR3 DNA is TGTGCCAGTAGTTCCTTAGACAGGTACGGCACTGAAGCTTTCTTT. Protein: CASSSLDRYGTEAFF.

The V and J genes are TRBV9 and TRBJ1-2; 10 nucleotides line up with TRBD1. Germline CDR1 is SGDLS and CDR2 is YYNGEE. The CDR3 is made up of 14 amino acids. The J segment lost 6 bases and the V segment lost 4 bases, leaving 6 bases of the junction unmatched. The CDR3 spells CASSHQTGGHGYTF. CDR3 coding DNA: TGTGCCAGCAGCCACCAGACAGGGGGCCATGGCTACACCTTC.

This clonotype was detected many times. The chain combines TRBV20-1 with TRBJ2-7; D is unresolved. V lost 3 bases to trimming and J lost 0 bases, with 6 bases between them. Germline CDR1 and CDR2: DFQATT and SNEGSKA (reference sequence). CDR3 size: 12 residues. CDR3 sequence reads: CSASFISYEQYF. The CDR3 DNA reads as TGCAGTGCTAGCTTTATCTCCTACGAGCAGTACTTC.

The gene calls are TRBV7-8 and TRBJ1-4; perhaps TRBD1 as D (5 bases). This CDR3 is 16 amino acids long. CDR1 and CDR2 (germline): SGHVS, FQNEAQ. V lost 5 bases to trimming and J lost 3 bases, with 16 bases between them. DNA of the CDR3: TGTGCCAGCAGCCCCAGACGGCAGGGCCCTAATGAAAAACTGTTTTTT. Translated, it gives CASSPRRQGPNEKLFF.

The table lists this clonotype with a count of one. A read error may account for a junction end that differs from germline. The chain uses TRBV20-1 and TRBJ2-7; D is unresolved. There are 12 residues in the CDR3. Germline CDR1 is DFQATT and CDR2 is SNEGSKA (reference sequence). The CDR3 DNA reads as TGCAGTGCTAGCGGTGCCTCCCACGAGCAGTACTTC. Protein: CSASGASHEQYF.

This clonotype has a handful of counts. The chain uses TRBV4-1 and TRBJ2-5; no clear D gene. CDR1 and CDR2 from the germline V gene are MGHRA and YSYEKL. CDR3 length equals 15 residues. V was cut by 1 base and J by 3 bases, with 12 bases left in between. The CDR3, as DNA: TGCGCCAGCAGCCAAGTTAAGGGTTTCGAAGAGACCCAGTACTTC. It is translated as CASSQVKGFEETQYF.

This clonotype was counted between two and nine times. The chain joins TRBV6-5 to TRBJ1-2; 7 bases align to TRBD1. Losses at the gene ends were 5 bases for V and 3 bases for J; bases not matched to a gene: 9. This CDR3 is 15 amino acids long. Germline lookup yields CDR1 MNHEY and CDR2 SVGAGI. The DNA of the CDR3 is TGTGCCAGCAGTCTCGGACAGGTCGAGTACTATGGCTACACCTTC. Its translation is CASSLGQVEYYGYTF.

Remarks on this clonotype: The germline gene is not matched at one end of the junction; a read error may be the cause. The rearrangement uses TRBV2 and TRBJ2-7; 7 positions match TRBD1. This CDR3 is 14 amino acids long. Germline values: CDR1 SNHLY, CDR2 FYNNEI. The DNA of the CDR3 is TGTGCCAGCAGTGAAGCATTCGACAGGGTCGAGCAGTGCTTC. Translation gives CASSEAFDRVEQCF.

The chain carries TRBV29-1 and TRBJ2-5; D is perhaps TRBD2 (6 bases). Trimming removed 4 bases from V and 1 base from J, with 13 bases in between. Germline V gene data show CDR1 as SQVTM and CDR2 as ANQGSEA. There are 14 residues in the CDR3. CDR3 bases: TGCAGCGTTGCGGGAGCGGGTTCCCAAGAGACCCAGTACTTC. As protein: CSVAGAGSQETQYF.

This rearrangement joins TRBV11-2 to TRBJ1-2; weak D call: TRBD1 (5 bases). CDR1 and CDR2 from the germline V gene are SGHAT and FQNNGV. The CDR3 covers 14 residues. Between the trimmed V and J ends, which lost 9 bases and 0 bases, there was a span of 14 bases. The CDR3, as DNA: TGTGCCAGTCGCCCGGGACTCTCTAACTATGGCTACACCTTC. Translated: CASRPGLSNYGYTF.